The 20 T cell receptor beta chains in this list originate from one sample, sequenced in a study of spatial heterogeneity in lung cancer. TCRdb re-analysed the 5' RACE reads in MiXCR, keeping a single row per CDR3 protein. The table has about 82,000 distinct CDR3 sequences, around 13% seen once. This sample's time point: sample taken at primary tumor resection. Unsorted whole RNA from tumor, nontumor lung or frozen PBMC underwent sequencing. The specimen was PBMCs, collected at surgery. These receptors originate from a male donor with early-stage non-small cell lung cancer.

About this clonotype itself: This clone may be a read error of a much larger clone one base away. V and J are TRBV20-1 and TRBJ2-5; TRBD1 matches at 7 bases. The CDR3 totals 13 residues. CDR1 DFQATT and CDR2 SNEGSKA come from the germline V gene (reference sequence). The CDR3 DNA sequence: TGCACTGCTAGAAAGGGGGCTGGAGAGACCCAGTACTTC. It specifies CTARKGAGETQYF.

The J gene is TRBJ2-1, the V gene TRBV6-6; 7 bases line up with TRBD2. V lost 4 bases to trimming and J lost 8 bases; unmatched junction nucleotides: 5. Germline lookup yields CDR1 MNHNY and CDR2 SVGAGI (reference sequence). The CDR3 consists of 13 residues. The DNA of the CDR3 is TGTGCCAGCAGTTCGCTAGCGGAGGATGAGCAGTTCTTC. Protein: CASSSLAEDEQFF.

The chain couples TRBV5-4 to TRBJ2-2; 7 bases are shared with TRBD1. Germline V gene sequence: CDR1 SGHNT, CDR2 YYREEE (reference sequence). There are 15 residues in the CDR3. The V and J ends lost 3 bases and 2 bases, in that order; junction bases with no gene match: 4. The CDR3 DNA is TGTGCCAGCAGCTCCGGGACAGTCAACACCGGGGAGCTGTTTTTT. Its translation: CASSSGTVNTGELFF.

There are a few counts of this clonotype. This sequence joins TRBV3-1 and TRBJ1-2, with no clear D. This CDR3 comprises 11 residues. Germline CDR1 and CDR2: LGHDT and YNNKEL (reference sequence). Trimming cost V 0 bases and J 7 bases, with 3 bases left between them. CDR3 nucleotides: TGTGCCAGCAGCCAAGAGGGTGGCTACACCTTC. This translates into CASSQEGGYTF. The variable domain in full, with the rest retrieved from reference TRBV3-1 and TRBJ1-2, is DTAVSQTPKYLVTQMGNDKSIKCEQNLGHDTMYWYKQDSKKFLKIMFSYNNKELIINETVPNRFSPKSPDKAHLNLHINSLELGDSAVYFCASSQEGGYTFGSGTRLTVV.

CDR3 DNA sequence: TGTGCCAGCAGTGAGCCCGGGGAGGGATTCTATGGCTACACCTTC. It translates to CASSEPGEGFYGYTF. This rearrangement joins TRBV6-1 to TRBJ1-2; D gene unclear. Germline CDR1 and CDR2: MNHNS and SASEGT. The CDR3 length is 15 residues. V was shortened by 3 bases and J by 4 bases, with 15 bases between the two germline ends.

V gene TRBV5-5 combines with J gene TRBJ2-1; 9 bases fit TRBD2. CDR1 is SGHKS and CDR2 is YYEKEE in the germline V gene (reference sequence). The CDR3 consists of 14 residues. V was clipped by 1 base and J by 5 bases; unmatched bases: 1. DNA for the CDR3: TGTGCCAGCAGCTTGCTAGCGGGGAACAATGAGCAGTTCTTC. This codes for CASSLLAGNNEQFF.

This clonotype has a handful of counts. J is TRBJ1-2 and V is TRBV7-9, with 9 positions matching TRBD1. CDR1 SEHNR and CDR2 FQNEAQ come from the germline V gene (reference sequence). The CDR3 has 21 residues. The trim removed 1 base at V and 5 bases at J, leaving 23 bases unmatched. CDR3 in DNA: TGTGCCAGCAGCTTAGTGGAAATCCTCGGGTGGGACAGGGTAACCATTTATGGCTACACCTTC. Residues: CASSLVEILGWDRVTIYGYTF.

A few counts support this clonotype. The chain uses TRBV11-2 and TRBJ1-2; maybe TRBD1 (5 bases). V dropped 5 bases and J dropped 4 bases, with 23 bases sitting between them. The germline CDR1 and CDR2 sequences are SGHAT and FQNNGV. The CDR3 has 17 residues. The CDR3 DNA sequence: TGTGCCAGCAGCCAAAGGATAGGGGAAGGCGGATCCTATGGCTACACCTTC. It translates to CASSQRIGEGGSYGYTF.

V usage is TRBV20-1 and J usage is TRBJ2-2, with a weak D call TRBD1 (6 bases). The CDR3 runs 16 residues. Trimming cost V 4 bases and J 3 bases, with 18 bases left between them. Germline loops: CDR1 DFQATT, CDR2 SNEGSKA (reference sequence). DNA of the CDR3: TGCAGTGCTACCCCCTTCGCAGGGGTCGACACCGGGGAGCTGTTTTTT. Residues: CSATPFAGVDTGELFF.

This clonotype has a handful of counts. This rearrangement joins TRBV5-4 to TRBJ2-7; possible D gene TRBD1, 6 bases. V was trimmed by 4 bases and J by 6 bases, leaving 17 bases between them. Germline-derived CDR1 and CDR2 are SGHNT and YYREEE (reference sequence). The CDR3 runs to 14 residues. In DNA, the CDR3 is TGTGCCAGCAGCCGAAACGTAGGGGGATCCGAGCAGTACTTC. It codes for CASSRNVGGSEQYF.

The gene calls are TRBV27 and TRBJ2-7; D may correspond to TRBD1 or TRBD2 (5 bases each). Trimming took 7 bases from V and 4 from J, leaving 17 bases between them. There are 14 residues in the CDR3. CDR1 MNHEY and CDR2 SMNVEV come from the germline V gene (reference sequence). The CDR3 loop reads CASKMALGAYEQYF. The CDR3 DNA is TGTGCCAGCAAGATGGCACTAGGGGCTTACGAGCAGTACTTC.

In this sample, this clonotype turned up many times. The chain carries TRBV9 and TRBJ2-3, with D unclear. V dropped 3 bases and J dropped 2 bases, with 7 bases sitting between them. In germline, CDR1 is SGDLS, CDR2 YYNGEE. CDR3 length: 13 amino acids. The DNA of the CDR3 is TGTGCCAGCAGCGCCCAACACACAGATACGCAGTATTTT. Encoded protein: CASSAQHTDTQYF.

The rearrangement uses TRBV18 and TRBJ1-5; 9 positions agree with TRBD1. CDR3 size: 15 residues. The junction had 5 bases not matched to a gene; V was cut back by 5 bases and J by 3 bases. Germline V lookup: CDR1 KGHSH, CDR2 LQKENI. DNA of the CDR3: TGTGCCAGCTCATTGACAGGGGGGAACAATCAGCCCCAGCATTTT. Translating it yields CASSLTGGNNQPQHF.

The CDR3 loop reads CASSVGDRVHEQYF. Here the CDR3 DNA reads TGTGCCAGCAGCGTAGGGGACAGGGTCCACGAGCAGTACTTC. The chain recombines TRBV9 with TRBJ2-7; 9 bases agree with TRBD1. V was clipped by 0 bases and J by 5 bases; unmatched bases: 3. Germline-derived CDR1 and CDR2 are SGDLS and YYNGEE. The CDR3 consists of 14 residues.

This clonotype was detected only a few times. The genes are TRBV5-1 and TRBJ2-3; perhaps TRBD1 as D (5 bases). The CDR3 loop spans 15 amino acids. The ends were cut back, 2 bases at V and 1 base at J, with 11 bases in the middle. Germline assignment: CDR1 SGHRS and CDR2 YFSETQ. The CDR3 DNA follows: TGCGCCAGCAGCTTAGCAGGGTACCGCACAGATACGCAGTATTTT. Amino acid sequence: CASSLAGYRTDTQYF.

The table lists this clonotype with many counts. CDR3 protein: CASSVESGKNYGYTF. CDR3 coding DNA: TGTGCCAGCAGCGTAGAATCGGGGAAGAACTATGGCTACACCTTC. The chain has TRBV9 and TRBJ1-2, with D uncertain. This CDR3 comprises 15 residues. V was trimmed by 0 bases and J by 2 bases, leaving 11 bases between them. CDR1 and CDR2 (germline): SGDLS, YYNGEE.

CDR3 nucleotide sequence: TGTGCCAGCAGTTACTCCCAGGAGGAGGCCGGGGAGCTGTTTTTT. Amino acid sequence: CASSYSQEEAGELFF. The chain carries TRBV6-2 or TRBV6-3 and TRBJ2-2; maybe TRBD2 (5 bases). Germline V gene lookup returns CDR1 MNHEY and CDR2 SVGEGT. The CDR3 length is 15 residues. V dropped 0 bases and J dropped 6 bases, with 11 bases sitting between them.

The chain has TRBV20-1 and TRBJ1-2; no firm D call. Looked up from germline, CDR1 is DFQATT and CDR2 is SNEGSKA (reference sequence). V was pared by 3 bases and J by 1 base, with 6 bases between. The CDR3 is 12 residues long. This chain's CDR3 is CSASVVNYGYTF. Written as DNA, the CDR3 is TGCAGTGCTAGTGTGGTTAACTATGGCTACACCTTC.

As for this clonotype: A junction end diverges from the germline sequence, so it may reflect a read error. The chain joins TRBV3-1 to TRBJ1-6; D uncertain. The CDR3 has 15 residues. Germline-derived CDR1 and CDR2 are LGHDT and YNNKEL (reference sequence). CDR3: CVSSQSGRNNSPLHF. In DNA, the CDR3 is TGTGTCAGCAGCCAATCCGGACGGAATAATTCACCCCTCCACTTT.

There are a few counts of this clonotype. This chain links TRBV7-2 with TRBJ2-7, with a weak D call TRBD1 (6 bases). Germline lookup yields CDR1 SGHTA and CDR2 FQGNSA. The CDR3 length is 16 residues. Trimming took 7 bases from V and 0 from J, leaving 19 bases between them. The CDR3 spells CASTSSGDMISYEQYF. CDR3 in DNA: TGTGCCAGCACCTCCTCTGGGGACATGATCTCCTACGAGCAGTACTTC.